This T cell receptor beta chain was sequenced for a study of blood T cell repertoires in COVID-19. Clinical history as reported by participants underpinned cohort assignment. V was pared by 4 bases and J by 2 bases, with 13 bases of the junction left unmatched. The CDR3 length is 18 residues. The germline V gene encodes CDR1 LGHDT and CDR2 YNNKEL (reference sequence). Clones were sequenced by immunoSEQ multiplex PCR, and TCRdb holds only the in-frame ones, with some missing. The table shows about 230,000 clones, with around 88% occurring only once. The chain uses TRBV3-1 (or the pseudogene TRBV3-2) and TRBJ2-5; 10 bases match TRBD2. The specimen sequenced was PBMCs or T cells enriched from blood (not recorded which). The TCR comes from a middle-aged woman with acute COVID-19. The CDR3 is CASSRQAPSGGYQETQYF. CDR3 in DNA: TGTGCCAGCAGCCGCCAAGCGCCTAGCGGGGGTTATCAAGAGACCCAGTACTTC.